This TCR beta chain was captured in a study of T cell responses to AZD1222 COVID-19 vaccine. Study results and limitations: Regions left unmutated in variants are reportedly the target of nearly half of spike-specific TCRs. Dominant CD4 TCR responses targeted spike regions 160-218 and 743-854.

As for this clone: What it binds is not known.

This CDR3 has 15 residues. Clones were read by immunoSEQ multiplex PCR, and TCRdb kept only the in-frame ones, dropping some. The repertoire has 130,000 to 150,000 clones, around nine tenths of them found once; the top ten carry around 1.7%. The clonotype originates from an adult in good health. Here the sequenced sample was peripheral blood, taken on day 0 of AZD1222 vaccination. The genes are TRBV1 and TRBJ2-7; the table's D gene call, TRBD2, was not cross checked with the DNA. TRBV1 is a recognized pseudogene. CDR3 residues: CTSSQLSSGAYEQYF. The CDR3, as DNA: TGCACCAGCAGCCAACTTAGCTCGGGGGCCTACGAGCAGTACTTC.